This T cell receptor (beta chain) was sequenced for a study of control samples from healthy donors and cancer patients. TCRdb's table, derived via immunoSEQ multiplex PCR, lists solely in-frame clones and lacks some. The data show 150,000 to 200,000 clones, about 91% seen once. There are 12 residues in the CDR3. Germline values: CDR1 SEHNR, CDR2 FQNEAQ (reference sequence). Comments on this clone: At one end the junction does not follow the germline gene, possibly because of a read error.

This chain uses TRBV7-9 with TRBJ1-3; no firm D call. The sample taken for sequencing was blood. The sequence derives from a woman in her 40s in good health. The CDR3: CASSLLSSLQNF. CDR3 bases: TGTGCCAGCAGCTTACTTAGTTCACTTCAAAATTTT. Drawing the rest from reference TRBV7-9 and TRBJ1-3, the complete variable domain is DTGVSQNPRHKITKRGQNVTFRCDPISEHNRLYWYRQTLGQGPEFLTYFQNEAQLEKSRLLSDRFSAERPKGSFSTLEIQRTEQGDSAMYLCASSLLSSLQNFGEGSWLTVV.